The 5 T cell receptor beta chains below come from one sample, sequenced in a study of identical twins. TCRdb reprocessed the 5' RACE reads via MiXCR and lists one record per CDR3 protein. Among fewer than 550,000 distinct CDR3 sequences listed, around 15% were seen once. The same specimen was also included in a second study, on yellow fever vaccine responses in identical twins.

The sample was CD4+ T cells sorted from blood. The receptor set was obtained from a woman between 18 and 30 years old in good health.

The chain links TRBV13 to TRBJ1-1; D ambiguous. CDR3 length equals 13 residues. CDR1 is PRHDT, CDR2 FYEKMQ, per germline (reference sequence). Trimming removed 3 bases at V and 8 bases at J, with 13 bases between. CDR3 amino acids: CASSFGRRKEAFF. The CDR3 DNA reads TGTGCCAGCAGCTTTGGGAGGAGAAAAGAAGCTTTCTTT.

This clonotype was counted only a few times. The chain recombines TRBV6-1 with TRBJ1-2, with D possibly being TRBD1 (6 bases). From germline, CDR1 is MNHNS and CDR2 SASEGT. The V and J ends lost 7 bases and 4 bases respectively, with 13 bases between them. This CDR3 is 13 amino acids long. This CDR3 reads CASTIGGVYGYTF. Written as DNA, the CDR3 is TGTGCCAGCACCATAGGGGGGGTCTATGGCTACACCTTC.

This chain uses TRBV29-1 with TRBJ2-5, with 12 positions matching TRBD2. The CDR3 runs 14 residues. The trim removed 6 bases at V and 5 bases at J, leaving 7 bases unmatched. Germline CDR1 SQVTM, CDR2 ANQGSEA. The CDR3: CSVELAGGQETQYF. The DNA for the CDR3 is TGCAGCGTCGAACTAGCGGGGGGCCAGGAGACCCAGTACTTC.

The chain joins TRBV7-2 to TRBJ2-7; D might be TRBD2 (5 bases). CDR1 is SGHTA and CDR2 is FQGNSA in the germline V gene. The CDR3 totals 14 residues. The ends were cut back, 4 bases at V and 4 bases at J, with 14 bases in the middle. CDR3 sequence: CASSSLATFYEQYF. Here the CDR3 DNA reads TGTGCCAGCAGCTCGTTAGCGACCTTTTACGAGCAGTACTTC.

In this sample, this clonotype turned up a few times. The V and J genes are TRBV20-1 and TRBJ2-1; TRBD2 matches at 10 bases. In germline, CDR1 is DFQATT, CDR2 SNEGSKA (reference sequence). Trimming removed 5 bases from V and 2 bases from J; junction bases left unmatched: 3. The CDR3 contains 14 residues. CDR3 sequence reads: CSAPSGRAYNEQFF. CDR3 DNA sequence: TGCAGTGCTCCGAGCGGGAGGGCCTACAATGAGCAGTTCTTC.